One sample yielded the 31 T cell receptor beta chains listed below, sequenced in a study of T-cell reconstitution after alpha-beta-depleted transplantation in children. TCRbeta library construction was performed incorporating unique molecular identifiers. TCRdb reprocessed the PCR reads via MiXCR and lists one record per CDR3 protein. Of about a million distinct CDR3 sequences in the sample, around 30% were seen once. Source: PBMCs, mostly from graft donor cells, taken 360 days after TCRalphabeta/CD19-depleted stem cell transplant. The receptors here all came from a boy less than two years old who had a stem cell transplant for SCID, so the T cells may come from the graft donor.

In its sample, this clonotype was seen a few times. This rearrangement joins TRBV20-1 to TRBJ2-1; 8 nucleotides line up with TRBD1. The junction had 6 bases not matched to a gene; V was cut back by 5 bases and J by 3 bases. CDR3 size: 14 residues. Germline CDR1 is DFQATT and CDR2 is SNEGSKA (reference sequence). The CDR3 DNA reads TGCAGTGCTTGGGACAGGATCTTCTACAATGAGCAGTTCTTC. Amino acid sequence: CSAWDRIFYNEQFF.

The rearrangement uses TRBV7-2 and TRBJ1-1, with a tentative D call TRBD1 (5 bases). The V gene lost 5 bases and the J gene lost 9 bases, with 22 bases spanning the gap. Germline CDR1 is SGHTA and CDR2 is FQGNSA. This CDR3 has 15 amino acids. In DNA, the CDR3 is TGTGCCAGCAGCCCTTTCCCATCGGGGCAGGGAAAAGCTTTCTTT. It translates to CASSPFPSGQGKAFF.

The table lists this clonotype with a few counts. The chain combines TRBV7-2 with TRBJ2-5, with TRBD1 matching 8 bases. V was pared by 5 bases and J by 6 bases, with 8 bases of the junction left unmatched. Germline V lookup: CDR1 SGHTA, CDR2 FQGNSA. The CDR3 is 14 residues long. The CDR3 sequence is CASSVTGQGKTQYF. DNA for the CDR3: TGTGCCAGCAGCGTGACAGGACAGGGAAAGACCCAGTACTTC.

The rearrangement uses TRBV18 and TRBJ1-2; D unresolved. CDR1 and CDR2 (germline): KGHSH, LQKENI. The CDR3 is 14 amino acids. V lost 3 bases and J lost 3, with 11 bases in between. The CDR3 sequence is CASSPVLGDYGYTF. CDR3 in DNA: TGTGCCAGCTCACCGGTTCTGGGAGACTATGGCTACACCTTC.

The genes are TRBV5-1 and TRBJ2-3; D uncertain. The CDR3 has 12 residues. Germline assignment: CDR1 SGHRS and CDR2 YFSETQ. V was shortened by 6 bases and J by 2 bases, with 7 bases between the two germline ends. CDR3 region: CASTTNTDTQYF. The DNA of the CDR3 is TGCGCCAGCACCACGAACACAGATACGCAGTATTTT.

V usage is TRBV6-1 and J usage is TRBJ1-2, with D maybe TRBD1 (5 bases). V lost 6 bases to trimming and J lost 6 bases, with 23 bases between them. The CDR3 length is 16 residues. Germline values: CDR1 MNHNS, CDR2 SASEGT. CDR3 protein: CASSSPNLGGAHGYTF. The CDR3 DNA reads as TGTGCCAGCAGCTCCCCGAACCTCGGGGGTGCCCATGGCTACACCTTC.

As DNA, the CDR3 is TGTGCCAGCAGCTCTAACCTCGGAGGTCTAGGGCAGTACTTC. As protein: CASSSNLGGLGQYF. V and J are TRBV7-2 and TRBJ2-7; possible D gene TRBD2, 5 bases. The CDR3 loop spans 14 amino acids. The V gene lost 4 bases and the J gene lost 9 bases, with 19 bases spanning the gap. Germline CDR1 and CDR2: SGHTA and FQGNSA.

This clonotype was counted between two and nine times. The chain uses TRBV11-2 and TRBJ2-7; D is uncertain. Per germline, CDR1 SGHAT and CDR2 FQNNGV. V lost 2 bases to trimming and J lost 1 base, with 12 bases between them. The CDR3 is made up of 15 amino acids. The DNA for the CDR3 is TGTGCCAGCAGCTTACTGGCAGTACCTTCCTACGAGCAGTACTTC. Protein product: CASSLLAVPSYEQYF. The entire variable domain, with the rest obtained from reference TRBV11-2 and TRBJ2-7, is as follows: EAGVAQSPRYKIIEKRQSVAFWCNPISGHATLYWYQQILGQGPKLLIQFQNNGVVDDSQLPKDRFSAERLKGVDSTLKIQPAKLEDSAVYLCASSLLAVPSYEQYFGPGTRLTVT.

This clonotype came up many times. The CDR3 nucleotides are TGTGCCAGCAGTTACTCGACAGGGACCTACGAGCAGTACTTC. Protein product: CASSYSTGTYEQYF. The genes are TRBV6-5 and TRBJ2-7; the match to TRBD1 covers 7 bases. V shed 0 bases, J shed 2 bases, and the junction held 1 base outside the gene matches. Germline loops: CDR1 MNHEY, CDR2 SVGAGI. There are 14 residues in the CDR3.

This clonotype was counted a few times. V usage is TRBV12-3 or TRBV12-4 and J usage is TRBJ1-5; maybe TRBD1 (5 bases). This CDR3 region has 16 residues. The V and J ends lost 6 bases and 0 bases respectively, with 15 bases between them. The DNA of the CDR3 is TGTGCCAGCAGCCGACACGGGGCCGTTAGCAATCAGCCCCAGCATTTT. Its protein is CASSRHGAVSNQPQHF.

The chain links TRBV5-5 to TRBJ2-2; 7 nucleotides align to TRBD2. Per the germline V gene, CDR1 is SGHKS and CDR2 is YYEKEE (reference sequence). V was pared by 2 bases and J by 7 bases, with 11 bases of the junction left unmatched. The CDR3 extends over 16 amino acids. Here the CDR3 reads CASSLRFWEGSGELFF. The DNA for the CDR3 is TGTGCCAGCAGCTTACGTTTCTGGGAGGGAAGCGGGGAGCTGTTTTTT.

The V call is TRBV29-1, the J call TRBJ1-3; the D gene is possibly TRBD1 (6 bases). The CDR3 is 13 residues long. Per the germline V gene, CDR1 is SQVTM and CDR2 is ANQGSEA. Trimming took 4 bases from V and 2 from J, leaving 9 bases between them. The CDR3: CSVVGGTGNTIYF. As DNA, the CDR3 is TGCAGCGTTGTAGGGGGGACTGGAAACACCATATATTTT.

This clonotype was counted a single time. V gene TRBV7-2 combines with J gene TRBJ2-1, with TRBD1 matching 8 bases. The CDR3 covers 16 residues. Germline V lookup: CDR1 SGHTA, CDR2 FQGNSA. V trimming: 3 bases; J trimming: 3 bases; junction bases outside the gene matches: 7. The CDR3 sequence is CASSFRTGLNYNEQFF. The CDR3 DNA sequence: TGTGCCAGCAGCTTCCGGACAGGGCTAAACTACAATGAGCAGTTCTTC. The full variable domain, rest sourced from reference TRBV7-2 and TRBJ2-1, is GAGVSQSPSNKVTEKGKDVELRCDPISGHTALYWYRQSLGQGLEFLIYFQGNSAPDKSGLPSDRFSAERTGGSVSTLTIQRTQQEDSAVYLCASSFRTGLNYNEQFFGPGTRLTVL.

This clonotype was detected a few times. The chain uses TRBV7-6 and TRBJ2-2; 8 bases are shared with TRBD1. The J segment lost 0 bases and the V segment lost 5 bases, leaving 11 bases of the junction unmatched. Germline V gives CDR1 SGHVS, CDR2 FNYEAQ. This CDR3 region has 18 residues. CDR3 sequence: CASSPRDRRNANTGELFF. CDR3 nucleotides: TGTGCCAGCAGCCCCCGGGACAGGCGGAACGCGAACACCGGGGAGCTGTTTTTT.

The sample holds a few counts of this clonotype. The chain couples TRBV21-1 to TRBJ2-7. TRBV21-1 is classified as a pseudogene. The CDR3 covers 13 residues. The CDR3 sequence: CASSNSETYEQYF. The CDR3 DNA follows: TGTGCCAGCAGCAATTCTGAGACCTACGAGCAGTACTTC.

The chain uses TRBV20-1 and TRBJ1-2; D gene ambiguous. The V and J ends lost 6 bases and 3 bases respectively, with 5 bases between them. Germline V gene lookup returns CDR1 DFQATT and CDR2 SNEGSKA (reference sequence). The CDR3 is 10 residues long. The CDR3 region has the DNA TGCAGTGCCACAGACTATGGCTACACCTTC. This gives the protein CSATDYGYTF.

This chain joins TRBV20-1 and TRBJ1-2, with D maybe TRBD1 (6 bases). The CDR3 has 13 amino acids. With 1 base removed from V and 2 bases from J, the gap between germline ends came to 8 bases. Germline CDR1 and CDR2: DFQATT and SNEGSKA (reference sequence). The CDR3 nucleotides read TGCAGTGCTAGAGGCGACAGGAACTATGGCTACACCTTC. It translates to CSARGDRNYGYTF.

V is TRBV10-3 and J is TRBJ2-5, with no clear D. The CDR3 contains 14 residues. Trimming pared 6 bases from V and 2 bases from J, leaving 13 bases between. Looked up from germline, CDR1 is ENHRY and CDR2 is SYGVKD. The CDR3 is CAIRTDSIQETQYF. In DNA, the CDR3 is TGTGCCATCAGGACTGACTCGATACAAGAGACCCAGTACTTC.

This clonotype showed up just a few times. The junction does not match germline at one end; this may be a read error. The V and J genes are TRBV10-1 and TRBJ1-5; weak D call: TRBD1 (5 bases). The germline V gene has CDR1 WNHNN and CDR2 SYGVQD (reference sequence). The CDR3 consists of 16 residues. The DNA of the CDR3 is TGCGCCAGCAGTGAGTCGAGCAGGGATAGCAATCAGCCCCAGCAATTT. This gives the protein CASSESSRDSNQPQQF.

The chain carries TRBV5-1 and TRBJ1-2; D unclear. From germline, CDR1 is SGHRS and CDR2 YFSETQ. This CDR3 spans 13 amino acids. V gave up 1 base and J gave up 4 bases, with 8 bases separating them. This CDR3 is CASSLISIYGYTF. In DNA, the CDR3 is TGCGCCAGCAGCTTGATATCCATCTATGGCTACACCTTC.

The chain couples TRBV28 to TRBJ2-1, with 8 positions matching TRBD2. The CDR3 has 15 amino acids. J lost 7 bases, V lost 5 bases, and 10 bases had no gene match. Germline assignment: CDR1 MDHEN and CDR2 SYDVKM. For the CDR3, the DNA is TGTGCCAGCAGTCCCCGGGGGGGAAGATTAAATGAGCAGTTCTTC. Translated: CASSPRGGRLNEQFF.

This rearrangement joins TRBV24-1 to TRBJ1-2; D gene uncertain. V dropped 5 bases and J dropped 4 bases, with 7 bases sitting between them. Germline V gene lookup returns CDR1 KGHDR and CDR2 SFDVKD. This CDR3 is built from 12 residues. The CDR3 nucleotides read TGTGCCACCAGTGGCTCGGCCTATGGCTACACCTTC. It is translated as CATSGSAYGYTF.

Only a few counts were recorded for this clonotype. This chain's CDR3 is CAISAPPQETQYF. DNA for the CDR3: TGTGCCATCAGTGCGCCACCTCAAGAGACCCAGTACTTC. The rearrangement joins TRBV10-3 to TRBJ2-5; no clear D. V lost 4 bases, J lost 2 bases, and 8 bases lay in between. This CDR3 spans 13 amino acids. Germline CDR1 and CDR2: ENHRY and SYGVKD.

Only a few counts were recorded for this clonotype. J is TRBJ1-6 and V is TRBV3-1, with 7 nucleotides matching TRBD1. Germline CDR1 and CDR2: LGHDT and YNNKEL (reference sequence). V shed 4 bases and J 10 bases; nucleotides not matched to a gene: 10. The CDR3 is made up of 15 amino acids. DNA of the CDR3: TGTGCCAGCAGCCTATTCCCAACAGGGGAATCACCCCTCCACTTT. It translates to CASSLFPTGESPLHF.

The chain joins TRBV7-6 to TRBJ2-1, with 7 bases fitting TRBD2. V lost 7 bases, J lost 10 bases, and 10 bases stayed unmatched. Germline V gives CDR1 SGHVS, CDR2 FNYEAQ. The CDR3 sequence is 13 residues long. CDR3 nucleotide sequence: TGTGCCAGCACGGCTAGCGGCGTCAGAGAGCAGTTCTTC. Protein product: CASTASGVREQFF.

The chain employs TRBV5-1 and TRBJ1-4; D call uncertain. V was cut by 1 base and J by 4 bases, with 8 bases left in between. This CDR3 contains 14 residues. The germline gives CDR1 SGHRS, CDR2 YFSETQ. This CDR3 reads CASSLSQSNEKLFF. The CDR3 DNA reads TGCGCCAGCAGCTTGTCCCAGAGTAATGAAAAACTGTTTTTT.

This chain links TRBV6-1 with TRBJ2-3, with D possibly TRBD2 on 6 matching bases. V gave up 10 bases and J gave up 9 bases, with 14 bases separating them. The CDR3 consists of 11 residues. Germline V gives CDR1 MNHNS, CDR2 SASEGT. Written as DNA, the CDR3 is TGTGCCATCCGGGACTGGGCAACGCAGTATTTT. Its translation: CAIRDWATQYF.

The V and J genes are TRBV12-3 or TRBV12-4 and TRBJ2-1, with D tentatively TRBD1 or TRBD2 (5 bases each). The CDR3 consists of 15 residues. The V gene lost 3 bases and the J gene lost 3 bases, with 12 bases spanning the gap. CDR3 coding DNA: TGTGCCAGCAGTTTTGGGGGACCCAACTACAATGAGCAGTTCTTC. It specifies CASSFGGPNYNEQFF.

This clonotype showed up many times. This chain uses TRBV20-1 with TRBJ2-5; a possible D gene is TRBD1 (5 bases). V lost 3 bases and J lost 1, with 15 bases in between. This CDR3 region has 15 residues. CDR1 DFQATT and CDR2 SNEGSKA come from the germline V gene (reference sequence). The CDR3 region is CSASNIQGSQETQYF. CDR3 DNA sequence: TGCAGTGCTAGCAACATCCAGGGAAGCCAAGAGACCCAGTACTTC.

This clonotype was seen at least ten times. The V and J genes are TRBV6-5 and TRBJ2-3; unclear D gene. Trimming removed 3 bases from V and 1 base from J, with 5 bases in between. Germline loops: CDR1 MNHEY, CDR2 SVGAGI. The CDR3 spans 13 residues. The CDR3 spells CASSYVGTDTQYF. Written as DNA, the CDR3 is TGTGCCAGCAGTTATGTGGGCACAGATACGCAGTATTTT.

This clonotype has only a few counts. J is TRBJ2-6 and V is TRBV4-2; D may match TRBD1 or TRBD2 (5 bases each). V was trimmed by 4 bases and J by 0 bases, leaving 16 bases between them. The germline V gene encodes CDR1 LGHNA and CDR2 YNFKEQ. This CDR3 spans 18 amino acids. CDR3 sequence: CASSPGLPYHSGANVLTF. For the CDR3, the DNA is TGTGCCAGCAGCCCGGGGCTACCTTACCACTCTGGGGCCAACGTCCTGACTTTC.